This T cell receptor beta chain originates from a study of Ad26.COV2.S vaccination and SARS-CoV-2 variants. Findings and limits, study-wide: Post-vaccination breadth of spike-specific CD8+ and CD4+ T cell responses was reportedly substantial.

On this clone: Its antigen remains unknown.

The CDR3 has 15 residues. V was pared by 2 bases and J by 2 bases, with 2 bases of the junction left unmatched. CDR1 and CDR2 (germline): WSHSY, SAAADI. The repertoire was sequenced with immunoSEQ multiplex PCR; TCRdb's copy has only in-frame clones and lacks some. Of about 350,000 clones listed, roughly nine tenths are singletons. Treatment: roughly 18 received Ad26.COV2.S at low or high dose, single or two shots; about 5 received placebo; per-sample allocation not given. The investigators took samples on day 63 after the first vaccine or placebo injection. An Ad26 vector expressing Wuhan-strain SARS-CoV-2 spike constituted the vaccine.

The sample here was peripheral blood, taken in a trial of Ad26.COV2.S vaccine versus placebo. The V gene is TRBV10-2, the J gene TRBJ2-4; 8 bases agree with TRBD1. The sequence was obtained from a person aged 18 to 65 who received the Ad26.COV2.S COVID-19 vaccine or a placebo. The CDR3 protein is CASSERTGTKNIQYF. As DNA, the CDR3 is TGCGCCAGCAGTGAGCGGACAGGGACCAAAAACATTCAGTACTTC.